This TCR beta chain was sequenced during a study of identical twins. Study-wide results and limits: In drawing conclusions, the study used cross-sectional statistical analysis and did not follow the same donors. Insertions were fewer in abundant cord blood beta clonotypes, whereas memory repertoires showed none of this pattern.

TCRdb recomputed calls from the 5' RACE reads with MiXCR, one row per CDR3 protein. The sample contains roughly 500,000 distinct CDR3 sequences, less than 25% of which appear only once. The CDR3 loop spans 14 amino acids. Per germline, CDR1 DFQATT and CDR2 SNEGSKA (reference sequence). This clonotype showed up just once. The antigen is not known. One end of the junction does not line up with germline, which may come from a read error. The same data also contributed to another study, on T cells expressing NK-cell markers. As that report states: Within several experiments, an anti-gamma-delta TCR antibody kept the sorting limited to alpha-beta TCR T cells. The share of CD8+ T cells held by dominant NKG2C+ clonotypes was about 1.0-8% in about six donors.

Source material: CD4+ T cells sorted from blood. The V call is TRBV20-1, the J call TRBJ1-5; the D is unclear. The clonotype originates from a woman in her late teens or twenties in good health. CDR3 residues: CSAREREGNQPHHF. CDR3 nucleotide sequence: TGCAGTGCTAGGGAAAGGGAGGGCAATCAGCCCCATCATTTT.